The source of this T cell receptor beta chain is a study of blood T cell repertoires in COVID-19. Study-level information: PBMCs, B-cell-depleted T cells, or T cells provided the cDNA or gDNA that made up the material.

During active infection, Seattle patients enrolled and were then monitored through disease. The J segment lost 13 bases and the V segment lost 6 bases, leaving 12 bases of the junction unmatched. Germline loops: CDR1 MNHEY, CDR2 SVGAGI. The CDR3 has 14 amino acids. As originally analysed: Amplification from reference gene primers served as the basis for estimated nucleated cell counts. The table came from immunoSEQ multiplex PCR; TCRdb's copy has only in-frame clones and leaves some out. V and J calls and clone size are as listed in that table; D and trimming were resolved from the DNA. The data show approximately 290,000 clones, roughly 80% seen once.

The chain links TRBV6-5 to TRBJ1-6, with 7 bases identical to TRBD1. The sequenced sample was peripheral blood. The sequence was collected from a person aged 70 to 85 with COVID-19, enrolled during active disease. The CDR3 DNA reads as TGTGCCAGCAGCTTAACGACAGGGACCATCCCCCTCCACTTT. Its protein product is CASSLTTGTIPLHF.